This T cell receptor beta chain was identified during a study of cytomegalovirus exposure and HLA in healthy donors. PCR amplification relied on 60 Vbeta primers (plus 13 Jbeta primers). Profiling relied on immunoSEQ multiplex PCR, and the TCRdb table lists in-frame clones only, not all of them. The profile shows 150,000 to 190,000 clones, around 75% of them singletons. CDR1 SGHTA and CDR2 FQGNSA come from the germline V gene. J was trimmed by 3 bases and V by 4 bases; bases with no gene match: 7. The CDR3 runs 15 residues. The clonotype originates from a man younger than 35 in good health and CMV-seronegative. V and J are TRBV7-2 and TRBJ1-2; TRBD1 matches 8 bases. Sequencing was done on a sample of PBMCs. The CDR3 DNA sequence: TGTGCCAGCAGCTCTTACAGGGGGGGGTACTATGGCTACACCTTC. Its protein product is CASSSYRGGYYGYTF.